A selection of T cell receptor beta chains follows, all from one sample in a study of blood T cells in healthy people across ages. MiXCR, applied by TCRdb to the 5' RACE reads, yields one record per CDR3 protein. The sample yields some 1.5 million distinct CDR3 sequences, about 30% seen once. Sequencing was done on a sample of blood. The receptors were sampled from a woman in her 30s in good health. Both conserved end residues are trimmed from each CDR3. Fields, in order: V gene, clone size, J gene, CDR3 protein. Some rows have no size entry. The others give once, few or many, or a class for an expanded clone.

TRBV20-1	many	TRBJ2-5	SARATSGSFHGTQY
TRBV12-3/TRBV12-4	.	TRBJ2-1	ASRRRLAGYNEQF
TRBV18	.	TRBJ1-4	ASSQTARGEKLF
TRBV7-2	once	TRBJ1-1	ASSRKLGGTEAF
TRBV29-1	.	TRBJ2-1	SVRASQTYNEQF
TRBV5-1	.	TRBJ2-5	ASSLIAGVNQETQC
TRBV30	.	TRBJ2-3	AWTGLAPDTQY
TRBV5-5	.	TRBJ1-1	ASSLSWVTEAF
TRBV3-1	.	TRBJ2-1	ASSLIAGGPHEQF
TRBV9	.	TRBJ2-4	ASSVDTGLVTLVAKNIQY
TRBV10-3	.	TRBJ2-1	AIAPGTGPNEQF